This TCR beta chain was sequenced in a study of blood T cell repertoires in COVID-19. Method: immunoSEQ multiplex PCR; TCRdb's copy keeps in-frame clones and lacks some. Of over 45,000 clones detected, 70% to 90% appear once; the ten largest clones hold over 2.5%. The CDR3 is made up of 14 amino acids. Germline V gene lookup returns CDR1 SGHTA and CDR2 FQGNSA. The V gene end was trimmed by 5 bases and the J gene end by 8 bases; junction bases not matched to a gene: 9. Sequencing was carried out using peripheral blood. This receptor was taken from a woman of 80 years or more with acute or convalescent COVID-19. V is TRBV7-2 and J is TRBJ1-2; 9 bases align to TRBD1. CDR3 sequence: CASSADRGLRGYTF. The CDR3 DNA reads as TGTGCCAGCAGCGCGGACAGGGGACTCCGGGGCTACACCTTC.